This T cell receptor (beta chain) was profiled in a study of OX40 agonist ivuxolimab in advanced cancers. Turning to the study itself: Patients were roughly 83% male with ages about 23 to 80, mean 60. Study conclusions and caveats: CD8+ T cells showed, on average, more clonal expansion than CD4+ cells. Among some nonresponders, normalized T-cell clonal expansion was also low.

To note about this clone: Its antigen is unknown.

Method: immunoSEQ multiplex PCR; TCRdb's copy keeps in-frame clones and lacks some. The sample includes under 85,000 clones, roughly 84% seen only once; the top ten take around 0.7%. The specimen comprised CD4+ or CD8+ T cells sorted from blood, sampled in a trial of the OX40 agonist ivuxolimab. The sequence was obtained from an adult with an advanced solid tumor such as melanoma, head and neck, liver or kidney cancer.

DNA for the CDR3: TGTGCCACCAGCAGAGGCGGTCCGGCTGGCGGGGAGCTGTTTTTT. Translating gives CATSRGGPAGGELFF. This chain links TRBV15 with TRBJ2-2; D call uncertain. The germline V gene has CDR1 LNHNV and CDR2 YYDKDF (reference sequence). V was clipped by 1 base and J by 7 bases, with 13 bases between them. The CDR3 contains 15 residues.